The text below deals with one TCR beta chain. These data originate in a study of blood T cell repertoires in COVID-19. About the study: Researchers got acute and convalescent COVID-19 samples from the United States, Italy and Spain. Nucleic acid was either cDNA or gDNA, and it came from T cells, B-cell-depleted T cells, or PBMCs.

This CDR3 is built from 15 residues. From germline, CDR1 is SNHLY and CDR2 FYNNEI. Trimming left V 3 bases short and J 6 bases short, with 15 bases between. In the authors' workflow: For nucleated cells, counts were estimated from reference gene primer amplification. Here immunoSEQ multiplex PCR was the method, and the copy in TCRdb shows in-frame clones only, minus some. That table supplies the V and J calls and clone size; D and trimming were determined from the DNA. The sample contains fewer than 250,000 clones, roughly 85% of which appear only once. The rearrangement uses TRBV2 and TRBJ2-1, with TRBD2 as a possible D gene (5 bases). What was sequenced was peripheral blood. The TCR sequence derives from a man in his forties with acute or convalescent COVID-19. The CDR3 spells CASSELLAGANEQFF. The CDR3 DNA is TGTGCCAGCAGTGAGCTCCTAGCTGGTGCCAATGAGCAGTTCTTC.